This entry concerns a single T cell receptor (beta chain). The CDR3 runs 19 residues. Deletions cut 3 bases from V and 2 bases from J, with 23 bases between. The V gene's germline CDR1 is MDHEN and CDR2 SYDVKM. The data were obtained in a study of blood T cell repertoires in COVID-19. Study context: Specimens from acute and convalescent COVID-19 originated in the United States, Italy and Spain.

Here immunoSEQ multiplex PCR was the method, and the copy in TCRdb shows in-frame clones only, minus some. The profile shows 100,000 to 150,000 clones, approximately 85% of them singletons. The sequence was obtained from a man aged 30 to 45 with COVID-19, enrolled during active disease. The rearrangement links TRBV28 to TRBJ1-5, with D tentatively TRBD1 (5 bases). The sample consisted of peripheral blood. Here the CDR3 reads CASSFIIGRGESGNQPQHF. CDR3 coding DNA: TGTGCCAGCAGTTTTATTATCGGGCGGGGGGAAAGCGGCAATCAGCCCCAGCATTTT.